Shown below are 16 T cell receptor beta chains from a single sample sequenced in a study of shared clonotypes between healthy human individuals. The data were produced by immunoSEQ multiplex PCR, yet TCRdb's version contains in-frame clones alone and is incomplete. Among approximately 500,000 clones listed, roughly 80% were seen once. The sequenced sample consisted of PBMCs. These receptors all stem from a woman aged 40 to 55 in good health. Some clones in this sample may be carry-over from other donors' samples.

This clone was counted a few times. The V call is TRBV5-1, the J call TRBJ2-5; 7 bases match TRBD2. Germline loops: CDR1 SGHRS, CDR2 YFSETQ. This CDR3 has 16 amino acids. J was trimmed by 1 base and V by 2 bases; bases with no gene match: 8. The DNA for the CDR3 is TGCGCCAGCAGCTTCGGTGAGGGGAGGGGCCAAGAGACCCAGTACTTC. This gives the protein CASSFGEGRGQETQYF.

Many counts were recorded for this clone. This chain joins TRBV13 and TRBJ2-3; D not resolved. Per germline, CDR1 PRHDT and CDR2 FYEKMQ (reference sequence). This CDR3 spans 14 amino acids. The V and J ends lost 4 bases and 2 bases respectively, with 10 bases between them. The CDR3 region is CASSSRGNTDTQYF. CDR3 bases: TGTGCCAGCAGCTCAAGAGGAAACACAGATACGCAGTATTTT.

The chain has TRBV6-5 and TRBJ1-4; D is possibly TRBD1 (5 bases). Germline CDR1 is MNHEY and CDR2 is SVGAGI. V lost 6 bases and J lost 7, with 15 bases in between. This CDR3 region has 14 residues. CDR3 sequence reads: CASRGGTGREKLFF. CDR3 DNA sequence: TGTGCCAGCAGGGGAGGGACCGGACGTGAAAAACTGTTTTTT.

This clone appeared once. The chain employs TRBV5-1 and TRBJ2-1; TRBD2 matches 9 bases. This CDR3 comprises 16 residues. The germline V gene encodes CDR1 SGHRS and CDR2 YFSETQ. V was clipped by 0 bases and J by 6 bases; unmatched bases: 7. CDR3 amino acids: CASSLASAGGFNEQFF. The CDR3 DNA reads TGCGCCAGCAGCTTGGCCTCAGCGGGAGGCTTCAATGAGCAGTTCTTC. Full variable domain (remainder filled in from reference TRBV5-1 and TRBJ2-1): KAGVTQTPRYLIKTRGQQVTLSCSPISGHRSVSWYQQTPGQGLQFLFEYFSETQRNKGNFPGRFSGRQFSNSRSEMNVSTLELGDSALYLCASSLASAGGFNEQFFGPGTRLTVL.

This clone was detected only a few times. The chain carries TRBV11-2 and TRBJ2-3, with D possibly matching TRBD2 (5 bases). The length of the CDR3 is 15 residues. V lost 4 bases and J 0 bases, leaving 11 bases between the germline ends. CDR1 and CDR2 from the germline V gene are SGHAT and FQNNGV. The CDR3 here is CASSSADPSTDTQYF. CDR3 nucleotide sequence: TGTGCCAGCAGCTCAGCGGACCCTAGCACAGATACGCAGTATTTT.

The chain carries TRBV27 and TRBJ2-1; 13 bases align to TRBD2. After removal of 6 bases from V and 8 bases from J, the junction contained 7 bases not matched to a gene. The CDR3 covers 15 residues. Germline V gene lookup returns CDR1 MNHEY and CDR2 SMNVEV (reference sequence). The CDR3 region has the DNA TGTGCCAGCAGCCGGACTAGCGGGAGTATCGATGAGCAGTTCTTC. This translates into CASSRTSGSIDEQFF.

The chain employs TRBV28 and TRBJ2-4, with D unclear. The germline CDR1 and CDR2 sequences are MDHEN and SYDVKM. The ends were cut back, 6 bases at V and 0 bases at J, with 18 bases in the middle. The CDR3 has 17 residues. CDR3 DNA: TGTGCCAGCAGGCCGCCGCGACAACTTTTAGCCAAAAACATTCAGTACTTC. This sequence encodes CASRPPRQLLAKNIQYF.

The chain recombines TRBV28 with TRBJ2-5; no clear D gene. This CDR3 comprises 13 residues. V dropped 7 bases and J dropped 4 bases, with 13 bases sitting between them. Germline lookup yields CDR1 MDHEN and CDR2 SYDVKM. CDR3 coding DNA: TGTGCCAGCACCACCCAAGGAATAGAGACCCAGTACTTC. Its protein product is CASTTQGIETQYF.

This chain joins TRBV27 and TRBJ2-7; weak D call: TRBD1 (6 bases). The CDR3 runs 13 residues. V dropped 5 bases and J dropped 3 bases, with 11 bases sitting between them. CDR1 MNHEY and CDR2 SMNVEV come from the germline V gene (reference sequence). DNA of the CDR3: TGTGCCAGCAGTACAGGGCCCCTCTACGAGCAGTACTTC. This encodes CASSTGPLYEQYF.

This chain connects TRBV19 to TRBJ1-2; TRBD1 matches 8 bases. This CDR3 region has 13 residues. Germline-derived CDR1 and CDR2 are LNHDA and SQIVND (reference sequence). Germline trimming cut 5 bases from V and 5 bases from J; bases unmatched to any gene: 4. The CDR3 loop is CASSPGGPYGYTF. CDR3 sequence (DNA): TGTGCCAGTAGTCCAGGGGGCCCATATGGCTACACCTTC.

The V gene is TRBV7-9, the J gene TRBJ1-4; 8 bases agree with TRBD1. The germline CDR1 and CDR2 sequences are SEHNR and FQNEAQ (reference sequence). Trimming cost V 2 bases and J 6 bases; bases outside gene matches: 2. CDR3 length: 14 residues. The CDR3 region has the DNA TGTGCCAGCAGCTTAAACAGGGGGGATGAAAAACTGTTTTTT. Amino acid sequence: CASSLNRGDEKLFF.

The V and J genes are TRBV5-5 and TRBJ2-3, with 13 bases lining up with TRBD2. Germline V CDR1 and CDR2: SGHKS, YYEKEE (reference sequence). This CDR3 region has 16 residues. V lost 3 bases and J lost 2; bases outside the gene matches: 3. The CDR3 nucleotides read TGTGCCAGCAGCTCGGGACTAGCGGGGATCACAGATACGCAGTATTTT. Translating gives CASSSGLAGITDTQYF.

The chain has TRBV6-4 and TRBJ2-5, with 10 bases lining up with TRBD2. Germline CDR1 MRHNA, CDR2 SNTAGT. V shed 5 bases, J shed 5 bases, and the junction held 8 bases outside the gene matches. This CDR3 is built from 15 residues. The DNA of the CDR3 is TGTGCCAGCAGTATAACCGGGACTAGCGAGGAGACCCAGTACTTC. This codes for CASSITGTSEETQYF.

The chain carries TRBV2 and TRBJ2-5; 7 nucleotides line up with TRBD1. The end of the DNA is better explained by TRBJ2-7, so the J call may be wrong. Germline-derived CDR1 and CDR2 are SNHLY and FYNNEI. The CDR3 length is 12 residues. The DNA of the CDR3 is TGTGCCAGCAGGGGACAGAGCTACGAGCAGTACTTC. It specifies CASRGQSYEQYF.

The V gene is TRBV4-2, the J gene TRBJ1-5; maybe TRBD1 (5 bases). The CDR3 contains 17 residues. In germline, CDR1 is LGHNA, CDR2 YNFKEQ. The germline V and J ends were trimmed by 4 bases and 1 base, with 17 bases remaining between them. The DNA for the CDR3 is TGTGCCAGCAGCCCGGGGGACGGGAGGAGAAGCAATCAGCCCCAGCATTTT. The encoded protein is CASSPGDGRRSNQPQHF.

Notes on this clone: Relative to the germline gene, one junction end is altered; a read error may explain this. The chain has TRBV6-4 and TRBJ2-5, with TRBD2 matching over 12 bases. Germline V gives CDR1 MRHNA, CDR2 SNTAGT. The CDR3 sequence is 18 residues long. For the CDR3, the DNA is TGTGCCATCAGTGAGTCGACTAGCGGGAGCCCTTGGGGGGAGACCCAGTACTTC. It encodes CAISESTSGSPWGETQYF.